The 16 T cell receptor beta chains below were found in one sample sequenced in a study of T cells after yellow fever vaccination. TCRdb re-analysed the 5' RACE reads in MiXCR, keeping a single row per CDR3 protein. The table has under 500,000 distinct CDR3 sequences, approximately 18% seen once. Sequencing used PBMCs, obtained before the yellow fever booster vaccination. These receptor sequences come from a man younger than 35 who received the YFV17D yellow fever vaccine.

The chain uses TRBV7-9 and TRBJ1-6; perhaps TRBD1 as D (5 bases). The V end lost 4 bases, the J end lost 5 bases, and 15 bases lay between the germline ends. Per germline, CDR1 SEHNR and CDR2 FQNEAQ (reference sequence). This CDR3 spans 16 amino acids. The CDR3 DNA reads TGTGCCAGCAGCTCGCAGGGCCGTACCAATAATTCACCCCTCCACTTT. It specifies CASSSQGRTNNSPLHF.

The chain combines TRBV4-3 with TRBJ1-1, with D possibly TRBD1 on 5 matching bases. The V end was cut by 1 base, the J end by 7 bases, with 13 bases between. Germline values: CDR1 LGHNA, CDR2 YSLEER. The CDR3 sequence is 14 residues long. The CDR3 region has the DNA TGCGCCAGCAGCCAAGGAGGTAGCAGGGTTGAAGCTTTCTTT. Translating gives CASSQGGSRVEAFF.

This clonotype was counted a single time. The chain has TRBV7-9 and TRBJ1-1; D is undetermined. The CDR3 is 15 amino acids. CDR1 and CDR2 (germline): SEHNR, FQNEAQ (reference sequence). V dropped 0 bases and J dropped 1 base, with 9 bases sitting between them. As DNA, the CDR3 is TGTGCCAGCAGCTTAGCGGCCAGGCCGAACACTGAAGCTTTCTTT. It codes for CASSLAARPNTEAFF.

This clonotype was seen only a few times. This rearrangement joins TRBV4-1 to TRBJ1-2; a weak D match, TRBD1 (6 bases). The CDR3 has 20 amino acids. V lost 2 bases to trimming and J lost 4 bases, with 29 bases between them. Germline V CDR1 and CDR2: MGHRA, YSYEKL. The CDR3 reads CASSQFRGAGHQHDLYGYTF. The CDR3 region has the DNA TGCGCCAGCAGCCAATTTCGGGGGGCGGGACACCAGCACGACCTCTATGGCTACACCTTC.

The chain joins TRBV7-2 to TRBJ1-1, with D uncertain. Germline values: CDR1 SGHTA, CDR2 FQGNSA. V was cut by 1 base and J by 5 bases, with 11 bases left in between. The CDR3 runs to 14 residues. The CDR3 nucleotides read TGTGCCAGCAGCTTAGGCCTCTTCAGAACTGAAGCTTTCTTT. It is translated as CASSLGLFRTEAFF.

In its sample, this clonotype was seen many times. This chain joins TRBV7-3 and TRBJ2-3; 9 bases fit TRBD1. In germline, CDR1 is SGHTA, CDR2 FQGTGA. The CDR3 consists of 15 residues. V trimming: 4 bases; J trimming: 2 bases; junction bases outside the gene matches: 4. CDR3 region: CASSSGQGYTDTQYF. The CDR3 DNA is TGTGCCAGCAGCTCGGGACAGGGATACACAGATACGCAGTATTTT.

The chain combines TRBV4-3 with TRBJ1-6, with D possibly being TRBD1 (5 bases). V was trimmed by 0 bases and J by 6 bases, leaving 12 bases between them. This CDR3 contains 16 residues. Germline lookup yields CDR1 LGHNA and CDR2 YSLEER. Here the CDR3 reads CASSQDGPGLNSPLHF. The DNA for the CDR3 is TGCGCCAGCAGCCAAGACGGACCGGGACTTAATTCACCCCTCCACTTT.

This sequence joins TRBV14 and TRBJ2-2, with unresolved D. Trimming removed 1 base from V and 1 base from J, with 4 bases in between. Germline V gene lookup returns CDR1 SGHDN and CDR2 FVKESK. The CDR3 is 14 amino acids. CDR3: CASSQVRNTGELFF. The CDR3 DNA follows: TGTGCCAGCAGCCAAGTTCGGAACACCGGGGAGCTGTTTTTT.

Only a few counts were recorded for this clonotype. V gene TRBV12-3 or TRBV12-4 combines with J gene TRBJ2-4; possibly TRBD2 for D (5 bases). Trimming took off 6 bases at V and 0 bases at J, with 12 bases between the two ends. The length of the CDR3 is 15 residues. For the CDR3, the DNA is TGTGCCAGCAGCCCCGACTATCTAGCCAAAAACATTCAGTACTTC. Translating gives CASSPDYLAKNIQYF.

The rearrangement links TRBV6-5 to TRBJ2-1, with D uncertain. V shed 5 bases and J shed 0 bases, with 8 bases lying between them. CDR1 and CDR2 (germline): MNHEY, SVGAGI. This CDR3 has 14 residues. CDR3 amino acids: CASSGSSSYNEQFF. DNA of the CDR3: TGTGCCAGCAGTGGAAGTAGCTCCTACAATGAGCAGTTCTTC.

This clonotype was counted between two and nine times. The chain recombines TRBV7-2 with TRBJ1-3, with 9 bases lining up with TRBD1. The CDR3 covers 16 residues. Germline values: CDR1 SGHTA, CDR2 FQGNSA. Trimming at V came to 5 bases and at J to 2 bases, leaving 7 bases not matched to a gene. CDR3 region: CASSPQGAKTGNTIYF. CDR3 sequence (DNA): TGTGCCAGCAGCCCACAGGGGGCGAAGACTGGAAACACCATATATTTT.

The chain joins TRBV12-3 or TRBV12-4 to TRBJ2-5, with 9 bases that match TRBD2. This CDR3 region has 15 residues. J gave up 4 bases and V 6 bases, and 9 bases lay outside the gene matches. The CDR3 protein is CASRTISGGSETQYF. CDR3 nucleotides: TGTGCCAGCAGGACGATTAGCGGGGGTTCAGAGACCCAGTACTTC.

The chain combines TRBV20-1 with TRBJ2-7; D is possibly TRBD1 or TRBD2 (5 bases each). Germline V gene lookup returns CDR1 DFQATT and CDR2 SNEGSKA (reference sequence). V gave up 3 bases and J gave up 3 bases, with 12 bases separating them. CDR3 size: 13 residues. The CDR3 loop reads CSASRGPVYEQYF. The CDR3 DNA is TGCAGTGCTAGTCGGGGACCCGTCTACGAGCAGTACTTC.

This clonotype occurred many times. The J gene is TRBJ2-5, the V gene TRBV6-2 or TRBV6-3; TRBD2 might be the D (6 bases). V lost 6 bases to trimming and J lost 5 bases, with 19 bases between them. Germline values: CDR1 MNHEY, CDR2 SVGEGT. CDR3 length: 15 residues. The CDR3 region is CASRRDSRQSETQYF. The DNA of the CDR3 is TGTGCCAGCAGAAGGGACTCACGACAGTCGGAGACCCAGTACTTC.

This clonotype was seen more than once but under ten times. The gene calls are TRBV6-2 or TRBV6-3 and TRBJ1-4; D is undetermined. The CDR3 is made up of 14 amino acids. In germline, CDR1 is MNHEY, CDR2 SVGEGT. The V end was cut by 6 bases, the J end by 5 bases, with 13 bases between. The CDR3 DNA follows: TGTGCCAGCAGCCGGGGAGACCAGAATGAAAAACTGTTTTTT. Residues: CASSRGDQNEKLFF.

The chain has TRBV15 and TRBJ1-2, with 8 bases identical to TRBD1. V lost 0 bases, J lost 5 bases, and 8 bases stayed unmatched. The germline gives CDR1 LNHNV, CDR2 YYDKDF (reference sequence). CDR3 length: 16 residues. The CDR3 DNA reads as TGTGCCACCAGCAGAGATCGCGGACAGGGCACTTATGGCTACACCTTC. This codes for CATSRDRGQGTYGYTF.